The clone carrying this T cell receptor beta chain was recorded once. In germline, CDR1 is SGHTA, CDR2 FQGTGA. V lost 3 bases and J lost 0, with 11 bases in between. The CDR3 totals 15 residues. The study separated CD4+ cells into CD45RA+ naive and CD45RA-negative memory subsets. The source of the sample is a study of shared clonotypes between healthy human individuals. Across the study: Samples came from a couple of female and a few male donors aged 18 to 49.

Clones were sequenced by immunoSEQ multiplex PCR, and TCRdb holds only the in-frame ones, with some missing. Of about 2.4 million clones in the sample, 80% to 95% were seen once. Material for sequencing was naive CD4+ T cells from PBMCs. Subset in this sample: CD45RA+ positively selected. V and J are TRBV7-3 and TRBJ1-2; the D is unclear. This TCR was recovered from a man aged 18-30 years in good health. Some clones in this sample may be carry-over from other donors' samples. The CDR3 sequence: CASSLLSGSNYGYTF. As DNA, the CDR3 is TGTGCCAGCAGCTTGTTATCAGGATCTAACTATGGCTACACCTTC.